This T cell receptor beta chain comes out of a study of regulatory T cells in long-lasting Graves disease. General study results and limits: Persistent disease samples used TRBV28, TRBJ1-2 and TRBJ2-5 preferentially.

The CDR3 spans 12 residues. V was cut by 10 bases and J by 7 bases, with 14 bases left in between. Per the germline V gene, CDR1 is ENHRY and CDR2 is SYGVKD. This clonotype was picked up many times. What it recognizes is unknown. In building TCR beta libraries, iRepertoire HTBI primers were used together with Arm-PCR of CDR3 regions. In the authors' workflow: Around 59 TRBV and around 15 TRBJ segments were identified across samples. MiXCR was run by TCRdb on the multiplex PCR reads, yielding one entry per CDR3 protein. The V and J calls were determined by TCRdb, not by the authors. Counted here are hundreds of thousands of distinct CDR3 sequences, over 15% occurring once; the ten biggest clones make up more than 35%. This sample's time point: newly diagnosed GD, antithyroid drugs for less than 3 months. PBMC RNA served as the TCR library source. EDTA tubes were used for drawing around 9 milliliters of peripheral blood.

The receptor was derived from a female donor with Graves disease. This chain connects TRBV10-3 to TRBJ2-1; D is perhaps TRBD2 (5 bases). The starting material was peripheral blood mononuclear cells (PBMCs), obtained at new diagnosis, from a patient treated with antithyroid drugs. The CDR3 DNA reads as TGTGCCACCCGGACTCGGAAGAATGAGCAGTTCTTC. Protein sequence: CATRTRKNEQFF.